The next 11 T cell receptor beta chains were all read from a single sample in a study of T cell responses to AZD1222 COVID-19 vaccine (dated by TCRdb to the early 2020s). The meaning of the sample's time point label: about 28 days (+/-7) after the second vaccine dose. Libraries came from the immunoSEQ multiplex PCR assay. Drawn from immuneACCESS, this table holds only the in-frame rearrangements with V and J called that TCRdb kept. Clones are partly lost; checked studies trace under half to an unresolved V gene and leave the rest unexplained. The sample profile shows almost 70,000 clones; roughly 80% of them were found once. Around 15% of the sample is held by the ten biggest clonotypes. The sequenced sample was peripheral blood, obtained 28 days after the second AZD1222 dose. The source is an adult who received the AZD1222 COVID-19 vaccine.

The genes are TRBV6-5 and TRBJ1-1; D gene uncertain. CDR3 length equals 15 residues. CDR1 and CDR2 (germline): MNHEY, SVGAGI. Trimming removed 4 bases at V and 7 bases at J, with 19 bases between. The CDR3 reads CASSSRRTLDHEAFF. The CDR3 nucleotides are TGTGCCAGCAGTTCCCGCCGGACCTTGGATCATGAAGCTTTCTTT.

This clone has a handful of counts. V and J are TRBV5-1 and TRBJ2-7, with 11 bases lining up with TRBD1. Per germline, CDR1 SGHRS and CDR2 YFSETQ. J was trimmed by 7 bases and V by 2 bases; bases with no gene match: 5. The CDR3 has 14 amino acids. CDR3 protein: CASSFWDRGSEQYF. The CDR3 nucleotides are TGCGCCAGCAGCTTCTGGGACAGGGGGTCTGAGCAGTACTTC.

V is TRBV5-4 and J is TRBJ2-7; D call uncertain. The CDR3 length is 13 residues. V was trimmed by 1 base and J by 6 bases, leaving 11 bases between them. CDR1 and CDR2 (germline): SGHNT, YYREEE (reference sequence). The CDR3 DNA follows: TGTGCCAGCAGCTTGCCCTCTTTGGGCGAGCAGTACTTC. Translated: CASSLPSLGEQYF.

This chain links TRBV4-1 with TRBJ1-1, with 10 bases aligning to TRBD1. Per germline, CDR1 MGHRA and CDR2 YSYEKL. There are 19 residues in the CDR3. V trimming: 0 bases; J trimming: 2 bases; junction bases outside the gene matches: 12. The CDR3 coding sequence is TGCGCCAGCAGCCAAGAACGAGGGGGACAGGGGCCAATTAACACTGAAGCTTTCTTT. It specifies CASSQERGGQGPINTEAFF.

This clone was seen once. The chain joins TRBV7-2 to TRBJ2-5, with 9 bases matching TRBD2. The CDR3 contains 14 residues. Germline V gene lookup returns CDR1 SGHTA and CDR2 FQGNSA. The V gene end was trimmed by 8 bases and the J gene end by 4 bases; junction bases not matched to a gene: 8. The CDR3 coding sequence is TGTGCCAGCTCCGTAGCGGGGGCCTTAGAGACCCAGTACTTC. This sequence encodes CASSVAGALETQYF. Complete variable domain (other parts from reference TRBV7-2 and TRBJ2-5): GAGVSQSPSNKVTEKGKDVELRCDPISGHTALYWYRQSLGQGLEFLIYFQGNSAPDKSGLPSDRFSAERTGGSVSTLTIQRTQQEDSAVYLCASSVAGALETQYFGPGTRLLVL.

V usage is TRBV2 and J usage is TRBJ1-5; tentative D call: TRBD1 (5 bases). This CDR3 comprises 14 residues. Trimming left V 6 bases short and J 4 bases short, with 13 bases between. Germline CDR1 reads SNHLY; CDR2 reads FYNNEI. Here the CDR3 reads CASRGGISNQPQHF. CDR3 coding DNA: TGTGCCAGCAGGGGGGGAATTTCGAATCAGCCCCAGCATTTT.

This chain joins TRBV4-1 and TRBJ1-1; a possible D gene is TRBD1 (6 bases). The germline V gene encodes CDR1 MGHRA and CDR2 YSYEKL. The length of the CDR3 is 14 residues. The ends were cut back, 3 bases at V and 3 bases at J, with 11 bases in the middle. The DNA for the CDR3 is TGCGCCAGCAGCCAGGGGGCGGCGGACACTGAAGCTTTCTTT. It translates to CASSQGAADTEAFF.

The chain employs TRBV7-9 and TRBJ1-1; tentative D call: TRBD1 (5 bases). V was trimmed by 5 bases and J by 3 bases, leaving 16 bases between them. Germline values: CDR1 SEHNR, CDR2 FQNEAQ (reference sequence). CDR3 length equals 15 residues. Here the CDR3 DNA reads TGTGCCAGCAGCCCTAGTAGAGGGGATTACACTGAAGCTTTCTTT. This sequence encodes CASSPSRGDYTEAFF.

The V gene is TRBV10-3, the J gene TRBJ1-1; D unresolved. Germline-derived CDR1 and CDR2 are ENHRY and SYGVKD. The V and J ends lost 3 bases and 10 bases respectively, with 12 bases between them. CDR3 length: 12 amino acids. CDR3 nucleotide sequence: TGTGCCATCAGTGAAGGTGGGTCGGGAGCTTTCTTT. Its protein is CAISEGGSGAFF.

V usage is TRBV27 and J usage is TRBJ1-5, with 7 bases aligning to TRBD1. V dropped 1 base and J dropped 2; count of bases not matched to a gene: 8. Germline CDR1 reads MNHEY; CDR2 reads SMNVEV (reference sequence). The CDR3 spans 17 residues. The DNA for the CDR3 is TGTGCCAGCAGTTTATACCCGACAGGGTGGGGCAATCAGCCCCAGCATTTT. Translated, it gives CASSLYPTGWGNQPQHF.

The chain combines TRBV12-3 or TRBV12-4 with TRBJ2-3; no clear D gene. The CDR3 sequence is 13 residues long. Trimming left V 2 bases short and J 4 bases short, with 7 bases between. CDR3 DNA sequence: TGTGCCAGCAGTTTACGTCTGGCAGATACGCAGTATTTT. As protein: CASSLRLADTQYF.